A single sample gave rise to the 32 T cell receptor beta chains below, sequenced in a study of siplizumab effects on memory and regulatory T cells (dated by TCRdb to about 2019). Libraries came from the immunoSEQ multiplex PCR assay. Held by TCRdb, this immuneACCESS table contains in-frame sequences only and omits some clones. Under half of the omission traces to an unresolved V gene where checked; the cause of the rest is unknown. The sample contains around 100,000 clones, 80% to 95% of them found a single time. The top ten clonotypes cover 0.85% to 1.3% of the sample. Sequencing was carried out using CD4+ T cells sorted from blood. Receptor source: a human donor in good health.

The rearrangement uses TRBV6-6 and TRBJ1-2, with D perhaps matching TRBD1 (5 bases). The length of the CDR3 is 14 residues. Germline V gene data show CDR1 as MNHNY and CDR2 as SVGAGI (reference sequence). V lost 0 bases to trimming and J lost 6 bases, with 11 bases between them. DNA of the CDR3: TGTGCCAGCAGTTACTCCCAAATCAGGGATGGCTACACCTTC. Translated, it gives CASSYSQIRDGYTF.

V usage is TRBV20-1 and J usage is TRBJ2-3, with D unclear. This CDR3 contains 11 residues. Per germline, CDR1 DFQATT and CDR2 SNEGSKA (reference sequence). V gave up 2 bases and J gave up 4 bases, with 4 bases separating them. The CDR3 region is CSARRSDTQYF. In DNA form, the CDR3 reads TGCAGTGCTAGACGGTCAGATACGCAGTATTTT.

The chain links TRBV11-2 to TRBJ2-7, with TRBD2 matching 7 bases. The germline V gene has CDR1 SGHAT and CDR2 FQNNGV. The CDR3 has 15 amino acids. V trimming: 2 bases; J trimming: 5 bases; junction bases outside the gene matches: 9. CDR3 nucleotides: TGTGCCAGCAGCTTATTAAAGGGAGGGGCCCACGAGCAGTACTTC. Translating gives CASSLLKGGAHEQYF.

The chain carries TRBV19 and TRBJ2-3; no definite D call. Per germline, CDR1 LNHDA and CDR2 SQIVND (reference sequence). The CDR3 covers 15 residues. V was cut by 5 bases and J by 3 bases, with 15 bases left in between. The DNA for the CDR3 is TGTGCCAGTAGTGCTTGGGGATTGGGAACAGATACGCAGTATTTT. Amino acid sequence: CASSAWGLGTDTQYF.

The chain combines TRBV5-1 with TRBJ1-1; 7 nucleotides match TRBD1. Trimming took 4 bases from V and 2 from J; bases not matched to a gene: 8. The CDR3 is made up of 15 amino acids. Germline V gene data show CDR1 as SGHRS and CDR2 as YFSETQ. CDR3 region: CASSQNRGTNTEAFF. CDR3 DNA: TGCGCCAGCAGCCAAAACAGGGGAACCAACACTGAAGCTTTCTTT.

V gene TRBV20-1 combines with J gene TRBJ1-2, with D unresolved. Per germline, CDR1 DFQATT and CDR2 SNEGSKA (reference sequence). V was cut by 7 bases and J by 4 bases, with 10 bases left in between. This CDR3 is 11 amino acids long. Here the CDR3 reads CSGREGYGYTF. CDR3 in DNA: TGCAGTGGTCGGGAGGGCTATGGCTACACCTTC.

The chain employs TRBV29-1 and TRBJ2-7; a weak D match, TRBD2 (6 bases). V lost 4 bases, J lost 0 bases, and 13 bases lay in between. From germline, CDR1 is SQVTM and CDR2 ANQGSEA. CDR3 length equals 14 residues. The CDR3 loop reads CSVVGTRSSYEQYF. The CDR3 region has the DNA TGCAGCGTTGTTGGGACTCGAAGCTCCTACGAGCAGTACTTC.

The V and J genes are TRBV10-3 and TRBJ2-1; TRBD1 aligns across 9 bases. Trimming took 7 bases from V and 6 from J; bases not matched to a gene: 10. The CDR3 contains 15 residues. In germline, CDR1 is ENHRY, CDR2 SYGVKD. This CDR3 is CAITAGTGTTNEQFF. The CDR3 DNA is TGTGCCATCACGGCGGGGACAGGGACCACCAATGAGCAGTTCTTC.

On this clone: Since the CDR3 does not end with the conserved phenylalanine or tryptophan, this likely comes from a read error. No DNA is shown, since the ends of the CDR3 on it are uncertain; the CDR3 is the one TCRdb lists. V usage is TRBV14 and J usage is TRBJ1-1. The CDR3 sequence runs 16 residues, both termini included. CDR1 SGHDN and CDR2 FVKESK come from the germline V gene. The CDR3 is CASSQDRVFSSTEDLL.

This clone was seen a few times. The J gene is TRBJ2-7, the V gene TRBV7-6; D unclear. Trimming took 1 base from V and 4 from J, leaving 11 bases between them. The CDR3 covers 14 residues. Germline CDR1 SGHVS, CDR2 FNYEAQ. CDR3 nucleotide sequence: TGTGCCAGCAGCTTAGGGGTGCCTCCATACGAGCAGTACTTC. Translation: CASSLGVPPYEQYF.

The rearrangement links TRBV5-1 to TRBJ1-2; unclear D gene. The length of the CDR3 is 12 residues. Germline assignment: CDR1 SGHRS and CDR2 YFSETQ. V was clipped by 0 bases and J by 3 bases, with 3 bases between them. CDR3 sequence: CASSLGDYGYTF. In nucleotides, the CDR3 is TGCGCCAGCAGCTTGGGTGACTATGGCTACACCTTC.

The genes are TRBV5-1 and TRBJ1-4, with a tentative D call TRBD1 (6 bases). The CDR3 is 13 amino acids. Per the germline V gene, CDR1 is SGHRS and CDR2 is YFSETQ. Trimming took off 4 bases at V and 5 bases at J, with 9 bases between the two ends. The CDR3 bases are TGCGCCAGCAGCCGACAGGAGAATGAAAAACTGTTTTTT. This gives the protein CASSRQENEKLFF.

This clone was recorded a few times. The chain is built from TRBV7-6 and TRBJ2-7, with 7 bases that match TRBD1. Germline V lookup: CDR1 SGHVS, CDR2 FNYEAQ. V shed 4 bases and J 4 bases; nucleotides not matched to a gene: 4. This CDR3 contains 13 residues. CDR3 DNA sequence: TGTGCCAGCAGCTATAGCAGGGGGTACGAGCAGTACTTC. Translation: CASSYSRGYEQYF.

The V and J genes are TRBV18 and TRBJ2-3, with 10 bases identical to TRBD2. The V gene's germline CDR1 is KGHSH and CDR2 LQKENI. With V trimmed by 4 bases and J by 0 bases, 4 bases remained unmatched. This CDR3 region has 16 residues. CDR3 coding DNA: TGTGCCAGCTCACGGCTAGCGGGAGAGAGCACAGATACGCAGTATTTT. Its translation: CASSRLAGESTDTQYF.

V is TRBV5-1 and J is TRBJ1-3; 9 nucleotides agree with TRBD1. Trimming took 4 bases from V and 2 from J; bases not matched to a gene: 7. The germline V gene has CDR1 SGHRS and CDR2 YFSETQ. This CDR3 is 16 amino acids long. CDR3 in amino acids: CASSQTTGGTGNTIYF. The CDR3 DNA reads TGCGCCAGCAGCCAAACGACAGGGGGTACTGGAAACACCATATATTTT.

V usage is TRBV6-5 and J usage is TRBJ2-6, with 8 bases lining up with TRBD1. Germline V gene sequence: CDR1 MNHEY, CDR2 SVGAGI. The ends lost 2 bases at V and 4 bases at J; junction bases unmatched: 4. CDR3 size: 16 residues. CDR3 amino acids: CASSYQGARGANVLTF. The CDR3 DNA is TGTGCCAGCAGTTACCAGGGGGCGAGAGGGGCCAACGTCCTGACTTTC.

The CDR3 here is CASSEGRLGGPDRELFF. The DNA for the CDR3 is TGTGCCAGCAGCGAGGGGAGACTGGGGGGACCGGACCGGGAGCTGTTTTTT. The chain couples TRBV7-9 to TRBJ2-2, with a possible D match to TRBD2 (6 bases). Per the germline V gene, CDR1 is SEHNR and CDR2 is FQNEAQ (reference sequence). CDR3 length: 17 amino acids. V was shortened by 5 bases and J by 9 bases, with 25 bases between the two germline ends.

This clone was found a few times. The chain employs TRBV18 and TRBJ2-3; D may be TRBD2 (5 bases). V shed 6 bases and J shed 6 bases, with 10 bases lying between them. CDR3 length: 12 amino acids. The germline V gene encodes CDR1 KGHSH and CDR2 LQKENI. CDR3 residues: CASSYGGDTQYF. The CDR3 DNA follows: TGTGCCAGCTCTTATGGCGGGGATACGCAGTATTTT.

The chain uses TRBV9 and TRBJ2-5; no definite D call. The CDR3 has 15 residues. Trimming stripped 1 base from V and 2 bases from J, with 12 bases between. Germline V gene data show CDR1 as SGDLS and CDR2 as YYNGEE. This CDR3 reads CASSVNGARQETQYF. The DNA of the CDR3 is TGTGCCAGCAGCGTAAACGGTGCCAGACAAGAGACCCAGTACTTC. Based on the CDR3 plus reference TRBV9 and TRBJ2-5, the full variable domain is DSGVTQTPKHLITATGQRVTLRCSPRSGDLSVYWYQQSLDQGLQFLIQYYNGEERAKGNILERFSAQQFPDLHSELNLSSLELGDSALYFCASSVNGARQETQYFGPGTRLLVL.

The chain's CDR3 is CSDALRARDNNYGYTF. The CDR3 region has the DNA TGCAGCGACGCACTCAGGGCCCGAGACAATAACTATGGCTACACCTTC. V gene TRBV29-1 combines with J gene TRBJ1-2; D is possibly TRBD1 (5 bases). V lost 7 bases to trimming and J lost 1 base, with 22 bases between them. This CDR3 has 16 residues. Germline-derived CDR1 and CDR2 are SQVTM and ANQGSEA.

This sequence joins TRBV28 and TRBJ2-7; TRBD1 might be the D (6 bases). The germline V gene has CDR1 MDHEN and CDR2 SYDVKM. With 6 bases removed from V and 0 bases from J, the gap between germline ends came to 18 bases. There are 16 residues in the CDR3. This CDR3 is CASSFTLRTASYEQYF. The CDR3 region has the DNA TGTGCCAGCAGCTTCACCCTCAGGACAGCCTCCTACGAGCAGTACTTC.

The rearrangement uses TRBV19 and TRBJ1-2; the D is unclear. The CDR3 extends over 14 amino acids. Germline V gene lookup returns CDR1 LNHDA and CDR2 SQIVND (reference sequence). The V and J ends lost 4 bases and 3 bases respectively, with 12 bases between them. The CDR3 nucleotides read TGTGCCAGTAGTAAATCTTCCAGATACTATGGCTACACCTTC. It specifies CASSKSSRYYGYTF.

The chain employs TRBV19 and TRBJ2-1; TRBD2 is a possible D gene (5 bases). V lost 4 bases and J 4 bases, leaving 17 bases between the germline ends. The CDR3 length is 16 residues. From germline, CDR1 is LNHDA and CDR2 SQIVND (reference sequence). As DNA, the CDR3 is TGTGCCAGTAGTAAGGGCTATAGAGGGCTTTACAATGAGCAGTTCTTC. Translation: CASSKGYRGLYNEQFF.

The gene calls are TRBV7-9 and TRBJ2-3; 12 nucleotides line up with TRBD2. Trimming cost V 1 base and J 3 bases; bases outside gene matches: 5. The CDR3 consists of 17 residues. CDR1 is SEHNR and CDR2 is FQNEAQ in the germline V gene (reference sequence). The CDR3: CASSLGRTSGVTDTQYF. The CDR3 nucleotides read TGTGCCAGCAGCTTAGGACGGACTAGCGGGGTTACAGATACGCAGTATTTT.

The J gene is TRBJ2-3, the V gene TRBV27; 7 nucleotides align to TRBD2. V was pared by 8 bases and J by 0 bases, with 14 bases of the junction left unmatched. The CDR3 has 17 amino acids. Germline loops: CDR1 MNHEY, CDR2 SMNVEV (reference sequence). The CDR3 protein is CASSQRASGPSTDTQYF. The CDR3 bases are TGTGCCAGCTCCCAGAGGGCTAGCGGTCCTAGCACAGATACGCAGTATTTT.

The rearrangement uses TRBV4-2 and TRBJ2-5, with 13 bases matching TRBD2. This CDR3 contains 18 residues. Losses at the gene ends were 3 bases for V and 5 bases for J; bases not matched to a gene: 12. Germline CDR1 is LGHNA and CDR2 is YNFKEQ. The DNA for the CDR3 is TGTGCCAGCAGCCATGCTCGGACTAGCGGGAGTGGGTCGGAGACCCAGTACTTC. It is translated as CASSHARTSGSGSETQYF.

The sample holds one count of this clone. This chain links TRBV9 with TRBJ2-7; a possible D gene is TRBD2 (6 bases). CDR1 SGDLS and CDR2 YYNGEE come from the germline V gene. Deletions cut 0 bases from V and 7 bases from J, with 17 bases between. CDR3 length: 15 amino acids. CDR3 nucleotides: TGTGCCAGCAGCGTAGCTCCCACAGCCCGGGGGGAGCAGTACTTC. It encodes CASSVAPTARGEQYF. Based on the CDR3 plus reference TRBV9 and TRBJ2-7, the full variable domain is DSGVTQTPKHLITATGQRVTLRCSPRSGDLSVYWYQQSLDQGLQFLIQYYNGEERAKGNILERFSAQQFPDLHSELNLSSLELGDSALYFCASSVAPTARGEQYFGPGTRLTVT.

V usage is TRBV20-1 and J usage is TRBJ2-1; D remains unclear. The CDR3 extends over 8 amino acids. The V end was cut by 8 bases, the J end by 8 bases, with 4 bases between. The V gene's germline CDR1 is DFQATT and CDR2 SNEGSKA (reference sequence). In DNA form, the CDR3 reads TGCAGTTACGATGAGCAGTTCTTC. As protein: CSYDEQFF.

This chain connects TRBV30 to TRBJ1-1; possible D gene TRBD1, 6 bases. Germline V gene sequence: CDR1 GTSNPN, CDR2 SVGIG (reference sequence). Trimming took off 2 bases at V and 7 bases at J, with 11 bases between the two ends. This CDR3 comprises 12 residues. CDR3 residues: CAWSRQVNEAFF. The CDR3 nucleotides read TGTGCCTGGAGTCGACAGGTTAATGAAGCTTTCTTT.

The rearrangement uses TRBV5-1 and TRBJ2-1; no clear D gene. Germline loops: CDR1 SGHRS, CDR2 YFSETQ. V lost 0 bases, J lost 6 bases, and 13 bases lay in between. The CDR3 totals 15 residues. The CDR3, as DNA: TGCGCCAGCAGCTTGGCCGGGCAACTACCCAATGAGCAGTTCTTC. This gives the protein CASSLAGQLPNEQFF.

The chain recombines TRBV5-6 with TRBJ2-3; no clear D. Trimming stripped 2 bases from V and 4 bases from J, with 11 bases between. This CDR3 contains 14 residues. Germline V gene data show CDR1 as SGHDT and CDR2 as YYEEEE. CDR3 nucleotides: TGTGCCAGCAGCTTTAGACCGGGTTCAGATACGCAGTATTTT. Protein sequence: CASSFRPGSDTQYF.

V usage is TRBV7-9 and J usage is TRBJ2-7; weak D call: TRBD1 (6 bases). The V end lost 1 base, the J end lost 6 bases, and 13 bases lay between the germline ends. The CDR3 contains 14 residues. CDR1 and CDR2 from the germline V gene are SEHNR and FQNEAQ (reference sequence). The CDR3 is CASSLGATGSEQYF. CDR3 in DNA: TGTGCCAGCAGCTTAGGGGCAACAGGGAGCGAGCAGTACTTC.